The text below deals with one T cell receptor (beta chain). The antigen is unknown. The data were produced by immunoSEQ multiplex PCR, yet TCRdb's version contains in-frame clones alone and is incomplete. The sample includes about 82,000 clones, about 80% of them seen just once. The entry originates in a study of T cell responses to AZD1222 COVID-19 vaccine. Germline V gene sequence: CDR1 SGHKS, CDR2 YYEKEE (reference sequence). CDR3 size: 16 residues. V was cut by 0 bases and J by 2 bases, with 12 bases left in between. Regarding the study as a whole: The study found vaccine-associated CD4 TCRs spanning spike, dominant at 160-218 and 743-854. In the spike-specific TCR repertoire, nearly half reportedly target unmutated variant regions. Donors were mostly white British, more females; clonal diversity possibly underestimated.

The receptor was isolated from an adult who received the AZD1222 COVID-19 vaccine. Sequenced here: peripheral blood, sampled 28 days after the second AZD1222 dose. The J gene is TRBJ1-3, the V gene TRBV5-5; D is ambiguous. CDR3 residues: CASSLAPPQAGNTIYF. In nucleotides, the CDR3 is TGTGCCAGCAGCTTGGCCCCACCTCAGGCTGGAAACACCATATATTTT.